This record looks at one T cell receptor beta chain sequence and its context. Its antigen is currently unknown. Treatment in this sample: around 19 received Ad26.COV2.S at low or high dose, single or two shots; several received placebo; per-sample allocation not given. Following the first vaccine or placebo injection, samples were taken on day 63. These data originate in a study of Ad26.COV2.S vaccination and SARS-CoV-2 variants. Study summary: Administration of Ad26.COV2.S was intramuscular, either once or twice 56 days apart. Study-level results: Ad26.COV2.S recipients had broader spike-specific TCRs (P = 0.0014). Measurement of non-spike TCR breadth gave similar results in vaccine and placebo recipients.

There are 16 residues in the CDR3. Germline values: CDR1 MGHRA, CDR2 YSYEKL. Trimming cost V 3 bases and J 5 bases, with 19 bases left between them. Using immunoSEQ multiplex PCR, the repertoire was profiled, and TCRdb retains in-frame clones only, with some absent. The data contain about 500,000 clones, 89% of them singletons. Sequencing used peripheral blood, obtained in a trial of Ad26.COV2.S vaccine versus placebo. This receptor was identified in a person between 18 and 65 years old who received the Ad26.COV2.S COVID-19 vaccine or a placebo. The rearrangement links TRBV4-1 to TRBJ2-5, with D perhaps given as TRBD1 or TRBD2 (5 bases each). CDR3 amino acids: CASSQFAGTQGETQYF. For the CDR3, the DNA is TGCGCCAGCAGCCAGTTCGCCGGGACCCAAGGGGAGACCCAGTACTTC.